This T cell receptor beta chain appears in the sequencing data of a study of control samples from healthy donors and cancer patients. Libraries were prepared by immunoSEQ multiplex PCR; TCRdb keeps only in-frame clonotypes and omits some of them. The data hold 180,000 or so clones, with about nine tenths observed a single time. The source is a woman aged 30 to 39 in good health. Sequencing input: blood.

CDR3 sequence reads: CASSLTSGTDTQYF. DNA of the CDR3: TGTGCCAGCAGCTTAACTAGCGGCACAGATACGCAGTATTTT. This chain joins TRBV11-3 and TRBJ2-3, with TRBD2 matching 7 bases. This CDR3 spans 14 amino acids. V trimming: 2 bases; J trimming: 1 base; junction bases outside the gene matches: 0. Germline CDR1 and CDR2: SGHNT and YENEEA.